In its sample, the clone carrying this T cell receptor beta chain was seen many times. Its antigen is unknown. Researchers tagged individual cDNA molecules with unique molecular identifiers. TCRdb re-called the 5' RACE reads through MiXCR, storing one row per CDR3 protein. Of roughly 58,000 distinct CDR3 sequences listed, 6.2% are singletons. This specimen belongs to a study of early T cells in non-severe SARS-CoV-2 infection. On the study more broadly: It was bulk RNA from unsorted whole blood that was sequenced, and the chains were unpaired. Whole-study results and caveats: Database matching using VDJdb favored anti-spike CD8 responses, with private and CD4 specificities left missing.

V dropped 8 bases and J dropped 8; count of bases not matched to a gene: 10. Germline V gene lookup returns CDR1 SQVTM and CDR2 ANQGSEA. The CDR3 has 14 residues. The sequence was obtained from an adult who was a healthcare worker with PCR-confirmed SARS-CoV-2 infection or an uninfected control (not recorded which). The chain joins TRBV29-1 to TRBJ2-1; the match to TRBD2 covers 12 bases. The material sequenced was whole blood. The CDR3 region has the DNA TGCAGCATAAAGGGGACTAGCGGGTGGGATGAGCAGTTCTTC. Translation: CSIKGTSGWDEQFF.